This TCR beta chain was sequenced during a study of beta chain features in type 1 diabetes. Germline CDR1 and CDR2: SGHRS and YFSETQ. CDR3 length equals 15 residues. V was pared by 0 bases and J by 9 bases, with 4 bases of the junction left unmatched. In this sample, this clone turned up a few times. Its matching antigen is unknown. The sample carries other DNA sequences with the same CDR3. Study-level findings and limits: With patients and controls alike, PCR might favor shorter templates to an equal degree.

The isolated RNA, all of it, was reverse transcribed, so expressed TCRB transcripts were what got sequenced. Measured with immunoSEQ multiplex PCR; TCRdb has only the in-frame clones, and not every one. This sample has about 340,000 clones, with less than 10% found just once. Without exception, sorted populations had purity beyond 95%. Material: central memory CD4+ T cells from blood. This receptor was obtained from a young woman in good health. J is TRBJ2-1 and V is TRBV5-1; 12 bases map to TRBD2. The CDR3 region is CASSLASGRASEQFF. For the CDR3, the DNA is TGCGCCAGCAGCTTGGCTAGCGGGAGGGCCTCTGAGCAGTTCTTC. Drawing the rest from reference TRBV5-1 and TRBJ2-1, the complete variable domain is KAGVTQTPRYLIKTRGQQVTLSCSPISGHRSVSWYQQTPGQGLQFLFEYFSETQRNKGNFPGRFSGRQFSNSRSEMNVSTLELGDSALYLCASSLASGRASEQFFGPGTRLTVL.